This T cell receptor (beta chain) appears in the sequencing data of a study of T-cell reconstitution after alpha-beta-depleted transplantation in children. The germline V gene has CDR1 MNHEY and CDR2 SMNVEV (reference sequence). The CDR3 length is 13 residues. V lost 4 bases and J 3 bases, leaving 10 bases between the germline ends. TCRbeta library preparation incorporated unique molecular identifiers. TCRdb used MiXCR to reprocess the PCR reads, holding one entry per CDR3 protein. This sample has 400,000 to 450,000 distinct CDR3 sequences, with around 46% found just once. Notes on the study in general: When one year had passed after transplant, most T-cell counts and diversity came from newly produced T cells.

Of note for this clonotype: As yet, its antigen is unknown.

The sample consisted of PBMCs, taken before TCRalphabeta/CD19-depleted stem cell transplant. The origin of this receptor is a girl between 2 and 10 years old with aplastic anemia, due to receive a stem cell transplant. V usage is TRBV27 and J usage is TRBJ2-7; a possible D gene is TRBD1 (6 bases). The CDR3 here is CASSSSRGYEQYF. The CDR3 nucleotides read TGTGCCAGCAGTTCATCCAGGGGCTACGAGCAGTACTTC.